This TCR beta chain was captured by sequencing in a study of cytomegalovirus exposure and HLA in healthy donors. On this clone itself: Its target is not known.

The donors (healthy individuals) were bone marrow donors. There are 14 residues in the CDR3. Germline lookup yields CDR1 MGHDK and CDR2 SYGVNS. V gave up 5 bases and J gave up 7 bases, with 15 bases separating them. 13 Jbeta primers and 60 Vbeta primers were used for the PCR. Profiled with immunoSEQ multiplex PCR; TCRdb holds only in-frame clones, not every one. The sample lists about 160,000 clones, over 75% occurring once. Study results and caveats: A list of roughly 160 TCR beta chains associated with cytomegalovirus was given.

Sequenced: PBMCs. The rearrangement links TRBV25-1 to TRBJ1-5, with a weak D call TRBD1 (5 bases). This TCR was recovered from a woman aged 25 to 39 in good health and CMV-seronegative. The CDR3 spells CASSPTDSVQPQHF. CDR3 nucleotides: TGTGCCAGCAGTCCTACCGACAGTGTGCAGCCCCAGCATTTT.